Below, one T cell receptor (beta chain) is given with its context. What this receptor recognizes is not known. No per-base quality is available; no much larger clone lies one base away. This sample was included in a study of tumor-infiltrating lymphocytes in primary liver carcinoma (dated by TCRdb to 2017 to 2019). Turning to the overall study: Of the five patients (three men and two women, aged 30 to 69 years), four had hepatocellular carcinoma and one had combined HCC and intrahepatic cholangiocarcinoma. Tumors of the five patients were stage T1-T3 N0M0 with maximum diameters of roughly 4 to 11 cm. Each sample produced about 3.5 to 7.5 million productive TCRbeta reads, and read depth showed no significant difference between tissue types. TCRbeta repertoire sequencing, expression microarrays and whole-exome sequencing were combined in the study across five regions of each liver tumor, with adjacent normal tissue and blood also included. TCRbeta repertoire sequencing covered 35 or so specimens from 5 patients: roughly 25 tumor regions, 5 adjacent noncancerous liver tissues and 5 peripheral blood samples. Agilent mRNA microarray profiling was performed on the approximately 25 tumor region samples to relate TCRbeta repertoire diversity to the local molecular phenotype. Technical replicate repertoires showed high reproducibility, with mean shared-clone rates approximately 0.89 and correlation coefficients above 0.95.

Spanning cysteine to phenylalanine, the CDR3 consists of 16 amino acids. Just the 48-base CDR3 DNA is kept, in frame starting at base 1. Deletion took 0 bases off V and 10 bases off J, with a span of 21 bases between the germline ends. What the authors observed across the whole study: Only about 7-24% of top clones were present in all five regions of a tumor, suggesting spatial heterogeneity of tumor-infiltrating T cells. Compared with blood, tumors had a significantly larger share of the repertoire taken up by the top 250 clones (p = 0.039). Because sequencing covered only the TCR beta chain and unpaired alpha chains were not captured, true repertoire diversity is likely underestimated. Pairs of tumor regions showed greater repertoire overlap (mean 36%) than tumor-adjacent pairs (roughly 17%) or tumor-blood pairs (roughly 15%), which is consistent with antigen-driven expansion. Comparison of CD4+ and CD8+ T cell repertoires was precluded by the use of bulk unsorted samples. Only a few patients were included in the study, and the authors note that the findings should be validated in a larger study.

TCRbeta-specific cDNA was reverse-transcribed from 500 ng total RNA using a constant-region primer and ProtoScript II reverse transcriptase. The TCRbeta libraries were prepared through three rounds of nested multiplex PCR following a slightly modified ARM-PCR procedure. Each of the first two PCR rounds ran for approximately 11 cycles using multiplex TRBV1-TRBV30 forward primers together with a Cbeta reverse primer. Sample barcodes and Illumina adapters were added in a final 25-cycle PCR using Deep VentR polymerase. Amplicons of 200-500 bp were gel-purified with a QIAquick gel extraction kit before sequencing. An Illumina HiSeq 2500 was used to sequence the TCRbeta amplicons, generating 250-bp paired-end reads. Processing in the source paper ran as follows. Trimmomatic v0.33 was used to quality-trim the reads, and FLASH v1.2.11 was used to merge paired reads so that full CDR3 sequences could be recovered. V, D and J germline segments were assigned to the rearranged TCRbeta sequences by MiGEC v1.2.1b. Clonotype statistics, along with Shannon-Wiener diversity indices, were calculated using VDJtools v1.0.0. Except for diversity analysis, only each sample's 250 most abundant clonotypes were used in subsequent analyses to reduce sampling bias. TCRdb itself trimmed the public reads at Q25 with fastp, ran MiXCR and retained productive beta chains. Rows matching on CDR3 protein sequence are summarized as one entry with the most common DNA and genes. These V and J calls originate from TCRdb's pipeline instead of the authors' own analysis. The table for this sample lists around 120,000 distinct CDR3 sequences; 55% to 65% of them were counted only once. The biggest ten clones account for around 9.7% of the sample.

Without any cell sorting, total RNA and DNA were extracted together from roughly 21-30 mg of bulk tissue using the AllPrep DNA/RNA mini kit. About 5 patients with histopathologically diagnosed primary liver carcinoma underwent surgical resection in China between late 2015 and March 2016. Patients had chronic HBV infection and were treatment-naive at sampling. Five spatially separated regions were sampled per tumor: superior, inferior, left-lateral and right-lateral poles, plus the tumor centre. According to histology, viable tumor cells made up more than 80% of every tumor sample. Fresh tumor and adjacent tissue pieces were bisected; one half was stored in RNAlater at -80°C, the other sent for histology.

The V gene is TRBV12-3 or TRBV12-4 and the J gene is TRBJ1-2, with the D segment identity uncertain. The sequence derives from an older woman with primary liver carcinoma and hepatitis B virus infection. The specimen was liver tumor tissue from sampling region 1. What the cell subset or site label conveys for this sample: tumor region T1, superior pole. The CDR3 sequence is CASSLAGELSANDYTF. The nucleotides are TGTGCCAGCAGTTTAGCGGGAGAGCTGAGTGCTAACGACTACACCTTC.